The 21 T cell receptor beta chains given below trace back to one sample, sequenced in a study of blood T cell repertoires in COVID-19. Data came from immunoSEQ multiplex PCR; TCRdb stores just in-frame clones and leaves some out. The sample has 93,000 or so clones, roughly nine tenths seen once; the top ten hold roughly 6%. What was sequenced was peripheral blood. These receptors came from a human donor in a cohort sampled during active COVID-19.

The chain joins TRBV9 to TRBJ2-1; a weak D match, TRBD1 (5 bases). The CDR3 is 19 residues long. V lost 1 base, J lost 0 bases, and 20 bases lay in between. The germline V gene encodes CDR1 SGDLS and CDR2 YYNGEE. This CDR3 is CASSVTAGAQPGSYNEQFF. In DNA, the CDR3 is TGTGCCAGCAGCGTAACAGCTGGGGCCCAACCGGGCTCCTACAATGAGCAGTTCTTC.

The chain recombines TRBV6-1 with TRBJ2-7; 8 bases are shared with TRBD2. J lost 2 bases, V lost 3 bases, and 6 bases had no gene match. CDR3 length: 15 amino acids. Per germline, CDR1 MNHNS and CDR2 SASEGT. The CDR3 bases are TGTGCCAGCAGTGAGGGTGGGCGGGGGGCCTACGAGCAGTACTTC. Translated, it gives CASSEGGRGAYEQYF.

The chain links TRBV5-6 to TRBJ1-4, with a weak D call TRBD1 (5 bases). Germline values: CDR1 SGHDT, CDR2 YYEEEE. The CDR3 has 16 amino acids. Trimming removed 4 bases at V and 0 bases at J, with 13 bases between. CDR3 DNA: TGTGCCAGCAGCGTGGGACCGACTGCAACTAATGAAAAACTGTTTTTT. Translation: CASSVGPTATNEKLFF.

The chain joins TRBV4-2 to TRBJ1-2; 7 bases line up with TRBD1. Germline lookup yields CDR1 LGHNA and CDR2 YNFKEQ. J lost 5 bases, V lost 0 bases, and 6 bases had no gene match. This CDR3 spans 15 amino acids. The CDR3 DNA reads as TGTGCCAGCAGCCAAGAACGGGACAGCTCGTATGGCTACACCTTC. Protein: CASSQERDSSYGYTF.

The chain couples TRBV7-3 to TRBJ2-3; 8 nucleotides align to TRBD2. CDR3 length: 19 residues. V dropped 3 bases and J dropped 4; count of bases not matched to a gene: 18. Germline CDR1 SGHTA, CDR2 FQGTGA. The CDR3 DNA reads as TGTGCCAGCAGCTTGAGGTCCTCGGCGGGCGGGAGGTCGGCAGATACGCAGTATTTT. Translating it yields CASSLRSSAGGRSADTQYF. Drawing the rest from reference TRBV7-3 and TRBJ2-3, the complete variable domain is GAGVSQTPSNKVTEKGKYVELRCDPISGHTALYWYRQSLGQGPEFLIYFQGTGAADDSGLPNDRFFAVRPEGSVSTLKIQRTERGDSAVYLCASSLRSSAGGRSADTQYFGPGTRLTVL.

This chain connects TRBV4-1 to TRBJ2-7; tentatively, D is TRBD2 (6 bases). V lost 1 base to trimming and J lost 3 bases, with 13 bases between them. The CDR3 sequence is 15 residues long. Germline V gene data show CDR1 as MGHRA and CDR2 as YSYEKL. Here the CDR3 reads CASSQGREPYYEQYF. For the CDR3, the DNA is TGCGCCAGCAGCCAAGGACGGGAGCCTTACTACGAGCAGTACTTC.

This clone has a handful of counts. The J gene is TRBJ2-5, the V gene TRBV5-1; TRBD2 agrees at 14 bases. Losses at the gene ends were 4 bases for V and 0 bases for J; bases not matched to a gene: 5. This CDR3 is 17 amino acids long. The germline gives CDR1 SGHRS, CDR2 YFSETQ. CDR3 sequence reads: CASSLGLAGAHQETQYF. As DNA, the CDR3 is TGCGCCAGCAGCCTGGGACTAGCGGGAGCGCACCAAGAGACCCAGTACTTC.

Only a few counts were recorded for this clone. The rearrangement uses TRBV7-3 and TRBJ2-7; the match to TRBD2 covers 8 bases. V shed 6 bases, J shed 1 base, and the junction held 8 bases outside the gene matches. The CDR3 spans 15 residues. CDR1 SGHTA and CDR2 FQGTGA come from the germline V gene. This CDR3 reads CASSPTGGGSYEQYF. The CDR3 region has the DNA TGTGCCAGCAGTCCCACTGGCGGGGGGTCCTACGAGCAGTACTTC.

This clone showed up just a few times. The genes are TRBV5-5 and TRBJ2-7; weak D call: TRBD2 (6 bases). CDR3 length equals 16 residues. Germline V gene lookup returns CDR1 SGHKS and CDR2 YYEKEE (reference sequence). V shed 2 bases and J shed 5 bases, with 20 bases lying between them. Here the CDR3 reads CASSFNTGVIEDEQYF. DNA of the CDR3: TGTGCCAGCAGCTTCAATACGGGAGTAATCGAGGACGAGCAGTACTTC.

This sequence joins TRBV7-2 and TRBJ1-5; the D is unclear. V lost 3 bases and J lost 2, with 8 bases in between. Per the germline V gene, CDR1 is SGHTA and CDR2 is FQGNSA. This CDR3 spans 14 amino acids. CDR3 DNA sequence: TGTGCCAGCAGCTTGCTTCGGGGCAATCAGCCCCAGCATTTT. It codes for CASSLLRGNQPQHF.

The rearrangement joins TRBV6-5 to TRBJ1-4; tentative D call: TRBD1 (5 bases). The CDR3 runs to 13 residues. V gave up 8 bases and J gave up 5 bases, with 12 bases separating them. The germline V gene has CDR1 MNHEY and CDR2 SVGAGI. The CDR3 reads CASGGGTNEKLFF. CDR3 nucleotides: TGTGCCAGCGGGGGGGGGACCAATGAAAAACTGTTTTTT.

V usage is TRBV28 and J usage is TRBJ1-1; D uncertain. Germline lookup yields CDR1 MDHEN and CDR2 SYDVKM. There are 14 residues in the CDR3. Trimming took 3 bases from V and 1 from J, leaving 9 bases between them. CDR3 DNA sequence: TGTGCCAGCAGTTTCAGGAGGGAGAACACTGAAGCTTTCTTT. It is translated as CASSFRRENTEAFF.

The chain couples TRBV19 to TRBJ1-5; no clear D gene. The CDR3 is made up of 15 amino acids. Germline V gene data show CDR1 as LNHDA and CDR2 as SQIVND (reference sequence). V was clipped by 3 bases and J by 5 bases, with 14 bases between them. For the CDR3, the DNA is TGTGCCAGTAGTATGAGGCTCTTGACCCATCAGCCCCAGCATTTT. Amino acid sequence: CASSMRLLTHQPQHF.

This chain connects TRBV5-1 to TRBJ2-1; D is possibly TRBD2 (6 bases). This CDR3 is 11 amino acids long. Germline CDR1 and CDR2: SGHRS and YFSETQ. Trimming cost V 5 bases and J 10 bases, with 10 bases left between them. DNA for the CDR3: TGCGCCAGCAGATATAGCGGCGAGCAGTTCTTC. Residues: CASRYSGEQFF. The full variable domain, in which reference TRBV5-1 and TRBJ2-1 provide the parts outside the CDR3, is KAGVTQTPRYLIKTRGQQVTLSCSPISGHRSVSWYQQTPGQGLQFLFEYFSETQRNKGNFPGRFSGRQFSNSRSEMNVSTLELGDSALYLCASRYSGEQFFGPGTRLTVL.

The chain carries TRBV7-6 and TRBJ1-6, with D unclear. The CDR3 runs to 17 residues. V was cut by 5 bases and J by 0 bases, with 14 bases left in between. Germline loops: CDR1 SGHVS, CDR2 FNYEAQ. The CDR3: CASSPYSGSSYNSPLHF. The CDR3, as DNA: TGTGCCAGCAGCCCGTATTCCGGGAGCTCCTATAATTCACCCCTCCACTTT.

V and J are TRBV7-9 and TRBJ2-2; TRBD2 aligns across 9 bases. J lost 2 bases, V lost 2 bases, and 9 bases had no gene match. The germline gives CDR1 SEHNR, CDR2 FQNEAQ (reference sequence). This CDR3 contains 18 residues. CDR3 region: CASSLPLGGTSNTGELFF. CDR3 DNA sequence: TGTGCCAGCAGCTTACCCCTAGGGGGGACTAGCAACACCGGGGAGCTGTTTTTT. The whole variable domain, remainder taken from reference TRBV7-9 and TRBJ2-2, is DTGVSQNPRHKITKRGQNVTFRCDPISEHNRLYWYRQTLGQGPEFLTYFQNEAQLEKSRLLSDRFSAERPKGSFSTLEIQRTEQGDSAMYLCASSLPLGGTSNTGELFFGEGSRLTVL.

A note on this clone: Other DNA sequences in this specimen translate into the identical CDR3. This chain joins TRBV5-1 and TRBJ2-5, with D perhaps matching TRBD2 (6 bases). Trimming took off 0 bases at V and 1 base at J, with 10 bases between the two ends. This CDR3 is built from 15 residues. Germline V gives CDR1 SGHRS, CDR2 YFSETQ. In DNA, the CDR3 is TGCGCCAGCAGCTTGGTTTTAGCGGTCCAAGAGACCCAGTACTTC. Translating it yields CASSLVLAVQETQYF.

The chain has TRBV12-3 or TRBV12-4 and TRBJ1-1; the D is unclear. V was pared by 3 bases and J by 5 bases, with 10 bases between. The CDR3 extends over 13 amino acids. The CDR3 DNA sequence: TGTGCCAGCAGTTTCGCTCCCGGGACTGAAGCTTTCTTT. Its protein is CASSFAPGTEAFF.

V and J are TRBV9 and TRBJ1-5, with a possible D match to TRBD1 (6 bases). Trimming took off 1 base at V and 6 bases at J, with 11 bases between the two ends. The CDR3 length is 14 residues. Germline values: CDR1 SGDLS, CDR2 YYNGEE. CDR3 residues: CASSVRGAGQPQHF. The CDR3, as DNA: TGTGCCAGCAGCGTACGGGGGGCTGGTCAGCCCCAGCATTTT.

This clone has only one observation. V and J are TRBV7-2 and TRBJ2-5, with TRBD2 matching over 9 bases. Trimming took 1 base from V and 4 from J; bases not matched to a gene: 1. The CDR3 contains 14 residues. The V gene's germline CDR1 is SGHTA and CDR2 FQGNSA. The CDR3 sequence: CASSLGGRVETQYF. The CDR3 coding sequence is TGTGCCAGCAGCTTAGGCGGGAGGGTAGAGACCCAGTACTTC.

The rearrangement links TRBV18 to TRBJ1-3, with TRBD1 matching over 8 bases. Trimming cost V 4 bases and J 0 bases; bases outside gene matches: 5. This CDR3 contains 16 residues. Germline-derived CDR1 and CDR2 are KGHSH and LQKENI. CDR3: CASSLTGTGSGNTIYF. Here the CDR3 DNA reads TGTGCCAGCTCACTTACCGGGACAGGCTCTGGAAACACCATATATTTT.